This TCR beta chain was recovered during a study of blood T cell repertoires in COVID-19. Using immunoSEQ multiplex PCR, the repertoire was profiled, and TCRdb retains in-frame clones only, with some absent. The sample carries approximately 280,000 clones, 70% to 85% recorded once. The CDR3 totals 16 residues. The germline gives CDR1 LGHNA, CDR2 YSLEER. The J segment lost 6 bases and the V segment lost 5 bases, leaving 6 bases of the junction unmatched. Seattle patients were enrolled while actively infected and followed longitudinally. The rearrangement links TRBV4-3 to TRBJ2-3; 15 bases are a match to TRBD2. The sample consisted of peripheral blood. The receptor was derived from a human donor with COVID-19, enrolled during active disease. The donor label of this sample is uncertain. Here the CDR3 DNA reads TGCGCCAGCAGCAGGACTAGCGGGAGGGCCTTTGATACGCAGTATTTT. This encodes CASSRTSGRAFDTQYF.